This TCR beta chain was captured in a study of esophageal squamous cell carcinoma under preoperative chemotherapy. General study points: After paclitaxel-nedaplatin, abundant clones were more likely to contract than amplify. Peripheral T cells migrating into the tumor appeared to partly supply post-treatment tumor-infiltrating lymphocytes.

Time point of the sample: after preoperative PTX-NDP chemotherapy. MiXCR was run by TCRdb on the PCR reads, yielding one entry per CDR3 protein. The table lists 32,000 or so distinct CDR3 sequences, 40% to 60% of them singletons. As for this clonotype: Its specificity is not known. This CDR3 fails to terminate in the conserved phenylalanine or tryptophan, so it likely reflects a read error. No DNA is shown, since the ends of the CDR3 on it are uncertain; the CDR3 is the one TCRdb lists.

CDR1 and CDR2 (germline): SGHDT, YYEEEE. The CDR3 length equals 8 residues, ends included. This sample was taken from a patient given preoperative chemotherapy. The chain carries TRBV5-6 and TRBJ2-6; the tabulated D call, TRBD2, remains unverified against the DNA. The sequence was collected from a human donor with esophageal squamous cell carcinoma. The donor label of this sample is uncertain. CDR3 loop: CASSLALA.